The 20 T cell receptor beta chains below come from one sample, sequenced in a study of T cell repertoires in cytomegalovirus infection. A single record per CDR3 protein comes from TCRdb applying MiXCR to the reads. The repertoire consists of some 300,000 distinct CDR3 sequences, with 8% to 10% occurring once and the leading ten covering 2.5%. The sequenced sample consisted of PBMCs. These receptors came from a human donor in good health (CMV status not recorded). Some clones in this sample may be carry-over from other donors' samples.

This clonotype came up a few times. The chain carries TRBV9 and TRBJ2-1, with D hard to call. The CDR3 runs to 16 residues. V dropped 0 bases and J dropped 0 bases, with 10 bases sitting between them. Germline V gene lookup returns CDR1 SGDLS and CDR2 YYNGEE. The CDR3 loop is CASSVEGLGSYNEQFF. DNA for the CDR3: TGTGCCAGCAGCGTAGAAGGGCTAGGCTCCTACAATGAGCAGTTCTTC.

This chain connects TRBV9 to TRBJ2-3; no reliable D call. This CDR3 comprises 14 residues. Germline lookup yields CDR1 SGDLS and CDR2 YYNGEE. V gave up 4 bases and J gave up 4 bases, with 13 bases separating them. The CDR3 here is CASSPRGVPDTQYF. The CDR3, as DNA: TGTGCCAGCAGCCCGCGCGGAGTTCCAGATACGCAGTATTTT.

This clonotype was observed at least ten times. The V call is TRBV28, the J call TRBJ2-3; D gene ambiguous. This CDR3 contains 15 residues. Trimming stripped 4 bases from V and 1 base from J, with 12 bases between. The germline CDR1 and CDR2 sequences are MDHEN and SYDVKM. The CDR3 bases are TGTGCCAGCAGTTCTCCGACCAGCCGCACAGATACGCAGTATTTT. It is translated as CASSSPTSRTDTQYF.

This clonotype was detected ten times or more. CDR3 DNA sequence: TGTGCCAGCAGCTTAGGGCACAATAATTCACCCCTCCACTTT. This codes for CASSLGHNNSPLHF. This chain connects TRBV7-2 to TRBJ1-6; D ambiguous. The CDR3 length is 14 residues. V was shortened by 1 base and J by 5 bases, with 6 bases between the two germline ends. The V gene's germline CDR1 is SGHTA and CDR2 FQGNSA.

This clonotype has at least ten counts. The chain uses TRBV7-9 and TRBJ2-3; tentative D call: TRBD1 (6 bases). In germline, CDR1 is SEHNR, CDR2 FQNEAQ (reference sequence). The CDR3 is made up of 18 amino acids. Deletions cut 5 bases from V and 0 bases from J, with 21 bases between. In nucleotides, the CDR3 is TGTGCCAGCAGCCCTAGAGATCCCCGGGACACAAGCACAGATACGCAGTATTTT. It specifies CASSPRDPRDTSTDTQYF.

This clonotype was found a few times. The chain has TRBV2 and TRBJ2-2; TRBD1 matches 10 bases. There are 14 residues in the CDR3. Germline CDR1 SNHLY, CDR2 FYNNEI. V lost 6 bases, J lost 5 bases, and 3 bases stayed unmatched. CDR3 region: CASSDRGLTGELFF. The CDR3 coding sequence is TGTGCCAGCAGCGACAGGGGGCTGACCGGGGAGCTGTTTTTT.

The rearrangement joins TRBV5-5 to TRBJ2-5; D uncertain. CDR3 size: 14 residues. Per the germline V gene, CDR1 is SGHKS and CDR2 is YYEKEE (reference sequence). V was trimmed by 4 bases and J by 2 bases, leaving 12 bases between them. CDR3 nucleotides: TGTGCCAGCAGCGTATCACAATCACAAGAGACCCAGTACTTC. This gives the protein CASSVSQSQETQYF. Variable domain in full (rest from reference TRBV5-5 and TRBJ2-5): DAGVTQSPTHLIKTRGQQVTLRCSPISGHKSVSWYQQVLGQGPQFIFQYYEKEERGRGNFPDRFSARQFPNYSSELNVNALLLGDSALYLCASSVSQSQETQYFGPGTRLLVL.

This clonotype was seen more than once but under ten times. V is TRBV18 and J is TRBJ1-2; D possibly corresponds to TRBD1 (5 bases). Germline assignment: CDR1 KGHSH and CDR2 LQKENI. This CDR3 contains 13 residues. Trimming removed 6 bases at V and 4 bases at J, with 12 bases between. CDR3 in amino acids: CASSPPGTYGYTF. In DNA, the CDR3 is TGTGCCAGCTCTCCCCCCGGGACCTATGGCTACACCTTC.

This chain joins TRBV14 and TRBJ1-1; D remains ambiguous. The length of the CDR3 is 14 residues. The V end was cut by 4 bases, the J end by 10 bases, with 19 bases between. Per germline, CDR1 SGHDN and CDR2 FVKESK. The CDR3 region is CASSLTGLPPGAFF. CDR3 DNA sequence: TGTGCCAGCAGCCTCACTGGCCTGCCCCCCGGAGCTTTCTTT.

The table lists this clonotype with a few counts. V is TRBV29-1 and J is TRBJ2-1; TRBD1 might be the D (5 bases). The CDR3 runs 13 residues. V was clipped by 7 bases and J by 0 bases, with 10 bases between them. Germline CDR1 is SQVTM and CDR2 is ANQGSEA. CDR3 loop: CSGQLSSYNEQFF. DNA of the CDR3: TGCAGCGGACAGCTTAGCTCCTACAATGAGCAGTTCTTC.

This clonotype came up many times. J is TRBJ2-7 and V is TRBV6-2 or TRBV6-3; D might be TRBD2 (5 bases). CDR3 length equals 16 residues. Germline values: CDR1 MNHEY, CDR2 SVGEGT. The V gene lost 0 bases and the J gene lost 0 bases, with 12 bases spanning the gap. DNA for the CDR3: TGTGCCAGCAGTTACTCGAGGGTGGATTACTCCTACGAGCAGTACGTC. The encoded protein is CASSYSRVDYSYEQYV.

The rearrangement joins TRBV19 to TRBJ2-2, with D possibly matching TRBD2 (5 bases). Trimming left V 5 bases short and J 0 bases short, with 10 bases between. Germline assignment: CDR1 LNHDA and CDR2 SQIVND (reference sequence). This CDR3 is built from 15 residues. CDR3 region: CASSPGDSNTGELFF. The CDR3 DNA is TGTGCCAGTAGTCCCGGGGATTCGAACACCGGGGAGCTGTTTTTT.

In this sample, this clonotype turned up many times. This chain joins TRBV7-3 and TRBJ2-5, with D maybe TRBD2 (7 bases). CDR3 length equals 14 residues. V lost 0 bases and J lost 4, with 9 bases in between. Germline assignment: CDR1 SGHTA and CDR2 FQGTGA. DNA for the CDR3: TGTGCCAGCAGCTTAACGGGGGGGCTAGAGACCCAGTACTTC. Translating it yields CASSLTGGLETQYF.

This clonotype was detected many times. The CDR3 spells CASSLYGKHSYEQYV. CDR3 DNA sequence: TGTGCCAGCAGCTTGTACGGGAAACACTCCTACGAGCAGTACGTC. The V gene is TRBV7-8, the J gene TRBJ2-7; perhaps TRBD2 as D (5 bases). Germline CDR1 and CDR2: SGHVS and FQNEAQ. The germline V and J ends were trimmed by 3 bases and 0 bases, with 12 bases remaining between them. The CDR3 consists of 15 residues.

This clonotype has a count of ten or more. J is TRBJ1-5 and V is TRBV6-4; D might be TRBD1 (6 bases). Trimming shortened V by 0 bases and J by 6 bases, and 21 bases separated the two germline ends. The CDR3 sequence is 18 residues long. The germline CDR1 and CDR2 sequences are MRHNA and SNTAGT. The CDR3: CASSDSRPRVGGGQPQHF. As DNA, the CDR3 is TGTGCCAGCAGTGACTCCCGGCCCCGGGTGGGGGGCGGTCAGCCCCAGCATTTT.

The table lists this clonotype with many counts. This chain connects TRBV7-8 to TRBJ1-6, with D hard to call. Germline-derived CDR1 and CDR2 are SGHVS and FQNEAQ. V lost 1 base to trimming and J lost 3 bases, with 10 bases between them. The CDR3 loop spans 16 amino acids. The CDR3 loop reads CASSLEGPDYNSPLHF. Here the CDR3 DNA reads TGTGCCAGCAGCTTAGAGGGCCCCGACTATAATTCACCCCTCCACTTT.

This clonotype showed up just a few times. The chain uses TRBV29-1 and TRBJ2-3; weak D call: TRBD1 (5 bases). CDR3 size: 12 residues. V shed 7 bases and J shed 4 bases, with 12 bases lying between them. Germline CDR1 SQVTM, CDR2 ANQGSEA. The CDR3 sequence is CSAEQGSDTQYF. CDR3 coding DNA: TGCAGCGCCGAGCAGGGTTCAGATACGCAGTATTTT.

The chain has TRBV29-1 and TRBJ2-7, with D possibly TRBD1 on 6 matching bases. Deletions cut 3 bases from V and 0 bases from J, with 9 bases between. This CDR3 comprises 13 residues. CDR1 and CDR2 from the germline V gene are SQVTM and ANQGSEA. CDR3 amino acids: CSVETGYSYEQYF. The CDR3 region has the DNA TGCAGCGTTGAGACAGGCTACTCCTACGAGCAGTACTTC.

This clonotype was seen at least ten times. The chain uses TRBV28 and TRBJ2-4; D is uncertain. CDR1 and CDR2 from the germline V gene are MDHEN and SYDVKM. CDR3 length equals 14 residues. V dropped 3 bases and J dropped 2 bases, with 8 bases sitting between them. In DNA form, the CDR3 reads TGTGCCAGCAGTTTGGGATCTACCAAAAACATTCAGTACTTC. This sequence encodes CASSLGSTKNIQYF.

This clonotype was counted ten times or more. This sequence joins TRBV12-3 or TRBV12-4 and TRBJ1-5, with no clear D. The V end was cut by 7 bases, the J end by 6 bases, with 19 bases between. The CDR3 totals 15 residues. The CDR3 loop is CASTSDLEKPQPQHF. The CDR3 nucleotides are TGTGCCAGCACTTCGGATCTGGAGAAACCTCAGCCCCAGCATTTT.